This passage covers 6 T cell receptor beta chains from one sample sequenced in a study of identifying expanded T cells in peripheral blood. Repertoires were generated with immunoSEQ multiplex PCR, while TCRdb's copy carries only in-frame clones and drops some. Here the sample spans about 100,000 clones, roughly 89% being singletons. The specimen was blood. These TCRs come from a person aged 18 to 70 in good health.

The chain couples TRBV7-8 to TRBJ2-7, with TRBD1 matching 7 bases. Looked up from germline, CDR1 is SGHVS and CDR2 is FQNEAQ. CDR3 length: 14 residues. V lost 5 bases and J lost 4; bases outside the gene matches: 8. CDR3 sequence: CASSRRQGPYEQYF. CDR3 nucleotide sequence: TGTGCCAGCAGCCGAAGACAGGGACCTTACGAGCAGTACTTC.

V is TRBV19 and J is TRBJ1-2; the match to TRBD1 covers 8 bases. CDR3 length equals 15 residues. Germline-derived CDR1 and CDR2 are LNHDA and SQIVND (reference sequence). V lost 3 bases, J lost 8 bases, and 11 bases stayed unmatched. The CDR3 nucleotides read TGTGCCAGTAGTATGGGGACAGGAGGAGCGGAGGGCTACACCTTC. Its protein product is CASSMGTGGAEGYTF.

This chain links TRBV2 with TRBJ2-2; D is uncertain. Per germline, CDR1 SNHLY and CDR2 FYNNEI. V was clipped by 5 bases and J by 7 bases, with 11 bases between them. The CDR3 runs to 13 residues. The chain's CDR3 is CASSWDQNGELFF. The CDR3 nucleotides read TGTGCCAGCAGTTGGGATCAAAACGGGGAGCTGTTTTTT. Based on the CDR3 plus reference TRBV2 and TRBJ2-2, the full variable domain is EPEVTQTPSHQVTQMGQEVILRCVPISNHLYFYWYRQILGQKVEFLVSFYNNEISEKSEIFDDQFSVERPDGSNFTLKIRSTKLEDSAMYFCASSWDQNGELFFGEGSRLTVL.

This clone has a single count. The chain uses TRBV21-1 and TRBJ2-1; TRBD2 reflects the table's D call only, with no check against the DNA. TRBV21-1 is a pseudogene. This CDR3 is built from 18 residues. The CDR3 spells CASSKNPLGSGVSDEQFF. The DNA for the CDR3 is TGTGCCAGCAGCAAAAACCCCCTAGGTAGCGGGGTTTCGGATGAGCAGTTCTTC.

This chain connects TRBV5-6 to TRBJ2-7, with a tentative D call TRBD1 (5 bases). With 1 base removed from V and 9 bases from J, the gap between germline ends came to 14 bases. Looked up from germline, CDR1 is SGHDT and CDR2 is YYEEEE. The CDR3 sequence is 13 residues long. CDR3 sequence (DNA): TGTGCCAGCAGCTTGACGTCCAGGGAATTGCAGTACTTC. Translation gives CASSLTSRELQYF.

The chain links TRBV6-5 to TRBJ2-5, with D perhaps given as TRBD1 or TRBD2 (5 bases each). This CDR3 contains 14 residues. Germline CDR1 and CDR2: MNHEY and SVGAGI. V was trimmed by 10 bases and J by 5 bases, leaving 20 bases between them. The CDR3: CATRGGGDVETQYF. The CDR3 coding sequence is TGTGCCACGAGGGGTGGGGGTGACGTTGAGACCCAGTACTTC.